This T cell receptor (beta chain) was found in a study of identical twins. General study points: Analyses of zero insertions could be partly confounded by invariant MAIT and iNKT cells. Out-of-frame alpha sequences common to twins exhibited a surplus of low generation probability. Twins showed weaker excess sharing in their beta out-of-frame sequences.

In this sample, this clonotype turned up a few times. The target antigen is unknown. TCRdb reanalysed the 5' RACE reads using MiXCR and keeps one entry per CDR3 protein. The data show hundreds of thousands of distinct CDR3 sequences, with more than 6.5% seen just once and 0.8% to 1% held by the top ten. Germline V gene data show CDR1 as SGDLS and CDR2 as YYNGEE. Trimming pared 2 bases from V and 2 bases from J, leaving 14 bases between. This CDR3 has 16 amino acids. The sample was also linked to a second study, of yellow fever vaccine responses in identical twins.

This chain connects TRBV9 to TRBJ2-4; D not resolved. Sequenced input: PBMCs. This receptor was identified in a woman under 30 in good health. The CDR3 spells CASSVGTQTPKNIQYF. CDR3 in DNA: TGTGCCAGCAGCGTTGGTACTCAAACCCCCAAAAACATTCAGTACTTC.